This TCR beta chain was identified during a study of blood T cell repertoires in COVID-19. At the level of the study: Researchers got acute and convalescent COVID-19 samples from the United States, Italy and Spain.

V shed 1 base and J 1 base; nucleotides not matched to a gene: 5. CDR1 is SGHTA, CDR2 FQGNSA, per germline. This CDR3 contains 18 residues. Authors' methods: Using reference gene primer amplification, nucleated cell counts were estimated. Clones were read by immunoSEQ multiplex PCR, and TCRdb kept only the in-frame ones, dropping some. D and trimming were read from the DNA, whereas the V and J calls and clone size are those reported in that table. The sample contains about 400,000 clones, more than 75% of which appear only once. Symptom resolution, clearance, or two negative PCRs marked the recovered donors of Cohort 3.

Material for sequencing was PBMCs or T cells enriched from blood (not recorded which). The clonotype originates from a woman aged 30 to 39 who had recovered from COVID-19. The rearrangement uses TRBV7-2 and TRBJ2-1; TRBD2 aligns across 12 bases. CDR3 DNA: TGTGCCAGCAGCTTAGGACTAGCGGGAGTAAGATCCTACAATGAGCAGTTCTTC. It encodes CASSLGLAGVRSYNEQFF.